Described below is a single T cell receptor (beta chain) sequence and its context. Its antigen is not identified. In the original analysis: A classifier of distant metastasis in papillary thyroid cancer was built from CDR3 differences (across clinicopathological groups). TCRdb reanalyzed the PCR reads with MiXCR. None of the V and J calls come from the authors' own analysis; TCRdb made them. The profile covers 30,000 or so clones, with 23% appearing a single time and about 2.4% taken by the ten largest. This specimen belongs to a study of metastatic and nonmetastatic thyroid tumors. Study background: Repertoires from blood and tumor or nodule tissue of malignant and benign thyroid patients were compared. General study findings and limits: Across blood and tumor, TCR beta diversity in malignant thyroid tumors was reportedly significantly higher than in benign nodules.

Germline-derived CDR1 and CDR2 are SGHDN and FVKESK. Trimming took off 1 base at V and 8 bases at J, with 11 bases between the two ends. The CDR3 covers 13 residues. All patients reached thyroid surgery having received no treatment beforehand. This chain uses TRBV14 with TRBJ1-2; D unclear. This receptor was taken from a female donor with papillary thyroid cancer or a benign thyroid nodule (not recorded which). Some clones in this sample may be carry-over from other donors' samples. Sequencing was performed on blood. The chain's CDR3 is CASSQAIWRGYTF. DNA for the CDR3: TGTGCCAGCAGCCAAGCGATCTGGCGGGGCTACACCTTC.